This T cell receptor (beta chain) was sequenced during a study of blood T cell repertoires in COVID-19. The V gene end was trimmed by 4 bases and the J gene end by 4 bases; junction bases not matched to a gene: 7. Germline loops: CDR1 SGHNT, CDR2 YYREEE (reference sequence). The CDR3 consists of 15 residues. Using immunoSEQ multiplex PCR, the repertoire was profiled, and TCRdb retains in-frame clones only, with some absent. The sample contains 200,000 or so clones, 80% to 90% of which appear only once. The chain couples TRBV5-4 to TRBJ2-2; 7 bases are a match to TRBD2. The sequencing input was PBMCs or T cells enriched from blood (not recorded which). This receptor was taken from a woman between 18 and 29 years old in a cohort exposed to, infected with or recovered from COVID-19 (not recorded which). The CDR3 loop is CASSRRTSVTGELFF. The DNA for the CDR3 is TGTGCCAGCAGCCGGAGGACTAGTGTCACCGGGGAGCTGTTTTTT.